The 30 T cell receptor beta chains in this list originate from one sample, sequenced in a study of response to subunit inactivated influenza vaccine. TCRdb re-called the RT-PCR reads through MiXCR, storing one row per CDR3 protein. The profile shows 600,000 to 850,000 distinct CDR3 sequences, roughly 15% of them singletons. The source material was PBMCs from blood, sampled 14 to 15 days before vaccination. The source of these receptors is a man over 45 who received an inactivated influenza vaccine.

This chain connects TRBV4-3 to TRBJ2-5; a weak D match, TRBD2 (6 bases). Trimming took 3 bases from V and 4 from J, leaving 18 bases between them. Per germline, CDR1 LGHNA and CDR2 YSLEER. The CDR3 loop spans 16 amino acids. The CDR3 DNA follows: TGCGCCAGCAGCCAGGGGCTAGCGTTTACCTCAGAGACCCAGTACTTC. It encodes CASSQGLAFTSETQYF.

The chain couples TRBV10-3 to TRBJ1-1; the D is unclear. The V end lost 7 bases, the J end lost 2 bases, and 11 bases lay between the germline ends. The CDR3 is 13 amino acids. The V gene's germline CDR1 is ENHRY and CDR2 SYGVKD. CDR3 loop: CAIMKQTNTEAFF. As DNA, the CDR3 is TGTGCCATCATGAAACAGACTAACACTGAAGCTTTCTTT.

V is TRBV18 and J is TRBJ2-1; D may be TRBD1 or TRBD2 (5 bases each). With 0 bases removed from V and 9 bases from J, the gap between germline ends came to 12 bases. From germline, CDR1 is KGHSH and CDR2 LQKENI. CDR3 size: 14 residues. The CDR3 sequence: CASSPPELGTEQFF. The CDR3 DNA is TGTGCCAGCTCACCACCGGAACTGGGGACTGAGCAGTTCTTC. The variable domain in full, with the rest retrieved from reference TRBV18 and TRBJ2-1, is NAGVMQNPRHLVRRRGQEARLRCSPMKGHSHVYWYRQLPEEGLKFMVYLQKENIIDESGMPKERFSAEFPKEGPSILRIQQVVRGDSAAYFCASSPPELGTEQFFGPGTRLTVL.

This clonotype was observed a handful of times. The chain combines TRBV24-1 with TRBJ2-1, with 11 bases aligning to TRBD1. The V segment lost 6 bases and the J segment 6 bases; nucleotides outside the gene matches: 6. The V gene's germline CDR1 is KGHDR and CDR2 SFDVKD. The CDR3 totals 15 residues. The CDR3 bases are TGTGCCACCAGTCCCCACGGGACAGGGGGCAATGAGCAGTTCTTC. It specifies CATSPHGTGGNEQFF.

This clonotype was seen a few times. The V call is TRBV7-3, the J call TRBJ2-7, with TRBD1 as a possible D gene (5 bases). Germline V gene lookup returns CDR1 SGHTA and CDR2 FQGTGA. The CDR3 runs 13 residues. V gave up 4 bases and J gave up 6 bases, with 13 bases separating them. CDR3 amino acids: CASSSNQGAEQYF. CDR3 nucleotides: TGTGCCAGCAGCTCCAATCAAGGGGCCGAGCAGTACTTC.

The sample holds a few counts of this clonotype. This rearrangement joins TRBV12-3 or TRBV12-4 to TRBJ2-1; 7 nucleotides line up with TRBD1. The CDR3 is 15 residues long. After removal of 3 bases from V and 4 bases from J, the junction contained 6 bases not matched to a gene. Written as DNA, the CDR3 is TGTGCCAGCAGTTTCGAGCCGGGACAGTACAATGAGCAGTTCTTC. Translating gives CASSFEPGQYNEQFF.

The sample holds many counts of this clonotype. The genes are TRBV7-8 and TRBJ2-2, with D maybe TRBD1 (6 bases). Germline CDR1 is SGHVS and CDR2 is FQNEAQ. The CDR3 has 15 amino acids. V gave up 5 bases and J gave up 4 bases, with 14 bases separating them. Written as DNA, the CDR3 is TGTGCCAGCAGCCTGCGACAGGCTGCCACCGGGGAGCTGTTTTTT. Its protein product is CASSLRQAATGELFF.

The V gene is TRBV6-2 or TRBV6-3, the J gene TRBJ2-5; TRBD2 might be the D (5 bases). Trimming shortened V by 5 bases and J by 5 bases, and 12 bases separated the two germline ends. CDR3 size: 13 residues. Germline CDR1 reads MNHEY; CDR2 reads SVGEGT. Here the CDR3 reads CASSRNTGETQYF. The CDR3 coding sequence is TGTGCCAGCAGTCGCAATACGGGGGAGACCCAGTACTTC.

There are many counts of this clonotype. The chain recombines TRBV4-1 with TRBJ2-7; maybe TRBD2 (6 bases). Per germline, CDR1 MGHRA and CDR2 YSYEKL. CDR3 length: 17 amino acids. Trimming removed 0 bases at V and 3 bases at J, with 18 bases between. CDR3 amino acids: CASSQDETAGNHYEQYF. The CDR3 DNA is TGCGCCAGCAGCCAAGATGAGACAGCGGGCAACCACTACGAGCAGTACTTC.

V and J are TRBV4-1 and TRBJ2-7; a weak D match, TRBD2 (6 bases). Deletions cut 2 bases from V and 2 bases from J, with 13 bases between. Germline loops: CDR1 MGHRA, CDR2 YSYEKL. The CDR3 is 15 residues long. CDR3 bases: TGCGCCAGCAGCCAAACTGATGCGGGGACCTACGAGCAGTACTTC. It specifies CASSQTDAGTYEQYF.

The CDR3 DNA reads as TGTGCCAGCAGTAGACAGGGGCTCACTGAAGCTTTCTTT. This codes for CASSRQGLTEAFF. V is TRBV2 and J is TRBJ1-1; TRBD1 aligns across 8 bases. The V gene's germline CDR1 is SNHLY and CDR2 FYNNEI. The CDR3 is 13 amino acids. Trimming cost V 5 bases and J 4 bases; bases outside gene matches: 3.

This clonotype has just a few counts. In DNA form, the CDR3 reads TGCGCCAGCAGTCCGGAGACTATTAACTATGGCTACACCTTC. Translation gives CASSPETINYGYTF. The chain employs TRBV5-1 and TRBJ1-2; D remains unclear. Trimming left V 5 bases short and J 1 base short, with 12 bases between. Germline-derived CDR1 and CDR2 are SGHRS and YFSETQ. This CDR3 contains 14 residues.

The rearrangement links TRBV4-3 to TRBJ2-7; D is undetermined. This CDR3 is 13 amino acids long. Germline loops: CDR1 LGHNA, CDR2 YSLEER. Trimming shortened V by 0 bases and J by 7 bases, and 10 bases separated the two germline ends. The CDR3 loop reads CASSQESQAEQYF. Written as DNA, the CDR3 is TGCGCCAGCAGCCAAGAGAGTCAAGCGGAGCAGTACTTC.

CDR3 nucleotides: TGTGCCAGCAGTGAGCTCCGGCCCTCGGGGTTGGAGACCCAGTACTTC. Amino acid sequence: CASSELRPSGLETQYF. V is TRBV2 and J is TRBJ2-5; D may be TRBD2 (5 bases). Germline V gene lookup returns CDR1 SNHLY and CDR2 FYNNEI. This CDR3 has 16 amino acids. V lost 3 bases, J lost 5 bases, and 19 bases lay in between.

Ten or more counts support this clonotype. The rearrangement joins TRBV7-9 to TRBJ1-1; 7 nucleotides agree with TRBD1. CDR3 length equals 14 residues. The V and J ends lost 8 bases and 1 base, in that order; junction bases with no gene match: 7. CDR1 SEHNR and CDR2 FQNEAQ come from the germline V gene (reference sequence). In DNA, the CDR3 is TGTGCCAGCTCAACTCAGGGGGGGAACACTGAAGCTTTCTTT. Protein sequence: CASSTQGGNTEAFF.

The chain is built from TRBV20-1 and TRBJ1-1, with TRBD1 as a possible D gene (6 bases). This CDR3 is built from 14 residues. The germline gives CDR1 DFQATT, CDR2 SNEGSKA (reference sequence). The germline V and J ends were trimmed by 6 bases and 0 bases, with 14 bases remaining between them. As DNA, the CDR3 is TGCAGTGCGCATCCGGGACATATGAACACTGAAGCTTTCTTT. This sequence encodes CSAHPGHMNTEAFF.

In its sample, this clonotype was seen many times. V and J are TRBV10-2 and TRBJ2-7; 11 nucleotides align to TRBD1. Per the germline V gene, CDR1 is WSHSY and CDR2 is SAAADI. Trimming cost V 5 bases and J 9 bases; bases outside gene matches: 15. The CDR3 is 16 amino acids. For the CDR3, the DNA is TGCGCCAGCAGTAATACTCCCGGGACAGGGGGGAAAGGGCAGTACTTC. Amino acids: CASSNTPGTGGKGQYF.

This clonotype has a handful of counts. V gene TRBV11-2 combines with J gene TRBJ2-1, with TRBD2 as a possible D gene (7 bases). There are 16 residues in the CDR3. The V gene's germline CDR1 is SGHAT and CDR2 FQNNGV. V was clipped by 0 bases and J by 4 bases, with 13 bases between them. The CDR3 region has the DNA TGTGCCAGCAGCTTAGACGGGGGGCGACCATACAATGAGCAGTTCTTC. It translates to CASSLDGGRPYNEQFF.

This clonotype was counted many times. The chain joins TRBV5-1 to TRBJ2-2; the D is unclear. Per the germline V gene, CDR1 is SGHRS and CDR2 is YFSETQ. The CDR3 is 11 residues long. Between the trimmed V and J ends, which lost 4 bases and 6 bases, there was a span of 4 bases. CDR3 sequence (DNA): TGCGCCAGCAGCGAGGCCGGGGAGCTGTTTTTT. Its translation is CASSEAGELFF. Full variable domain (remainder filled in from reference TRBV5-1 and TRBJ2-2): KAGVTQTPRYLIKTRGQQVTLSCSPISGHRSVSWYQQTPGQGLQFLFEYFSETQRNKGNFPGRFSGRQFSNSRSEMNVSTLELGDSALYLCASSEAGELFFGEGSRLTVL.

On this clonotype itself: One end of the junction fails to match germline, which may point to a read error. The chain is built from TRBV20-1 and TRBJ2-7; D may correspond to TRBD1 or TRBD2 (6 bases each). Germline lookup yields CDR1 DFQATT and CDR2 SNEGSKA (reference sequence). This CDR3 has 16 residues. The DNA for the CDR3 is TGCTGTGCTAGAGATCGACGGGGGCTTACTGTCTACGAGCAGTACTTC. Its protein product is CCARDRRGLTVYEQYF.

In this sample, this clonotype turned up many times. The chain joins TRBV9 to TRBJ2-7, with TRBD1 matching over 8 bases. Germline-derived CDR1 and CDR2 are SGDLS and YYNGEE. With V trimmed by 0 bases and J by 4 bases, 6 bases remained unmatched. This CDR3 has 15 residues. Written as DNA, the CDR3 is TGTGCCAGCAGCGTAGGTGAGGGACAGGTATACGAGCAGTACTTC. It yields the protein CASSVGEGQVYEQYF.

The rearrangement joins TRBV12-3 or TRBV12-4 to TRBJ2-5; 7 bases fit TRBD1. This CDR3 comprises 16 residues. Unmatched junction bases numbered 12, after V lost 6 bases and J lost 2 bases. Here the CDR3 reads CASRREGQFSQETQYF. DNA for the CDR3: TGTGCCAGCAGGCGAGAGGGACAGTTCTCGCAAGAGACCCAGTACTTC.

Many counts were recorded for this clonotype. The chain has TRBV12-3 or TRBV12-4 and TRBJ2-2; 8 positions agree with TRBD2. Losses at the gene ends were 6 bases for V and 4 bases for J; bases not matched to a gene: 7. This CDR3 comprises 15 residues. The CDR3 nucleotides are TGTGCCAGCAGCGTAGGGACTAGTCGCACCGGGGAGCTGTTTTTT. Protein sequence: CASSVGTSRTGELFF.

This clonotype was detected ten times or more. The CDR3 loop reads CASSSYTDTQYF. In DNA form, the CDR3 reads TGTGCCAGCAGCTCCTACACAGATACGCAGTATTTT. This chain links TRBV7-2 with TRBJ2-3; D call uncertain. CDR1 and CDR2 from the germline V gene are SGHTA and FQGNSA. V gave up 4 bases and J gave up 2 bases, with 4 bases separating them. This CDR3 region has 12 residues.

This clonotype has a handful of counts. The genes are TRBV28 and TRBJ2-7; TRBD2 might be the D (6 bases). V gave up 8 bases and J gave up 0 bases, with 17 bases separating them. Germline V gene lookup returns CDR1 MDHEN and CDR2 SYDVKM. The CDR3 runs to 15 residues. The CDR3 nucleotides are TGTGCCAGCGGCCCGGGTCCCGGGAGCTCCTACGAGCAGTACTTC. This encodes CASGPGPGSSYEQYF.

V and J are TRBV27 and TRBJ2-5, with TRBD1 matching 8 bases. With V trimmed by 3 bases and J by 5 bases, 5 bases remained unmatched. This CDR3 has 14 amino acids. CDR1 is MNHEY and CDR2 is SMNVEV in the germline V gene (reference sequence). The CDR3 bases are TGTGCCAGCAGTTTCCGGACAGGGTGGGAGACCCAGTACTTC. Translated, it gives CASSFRTGWETQYF.

This clonotype was seen a few times. This rearrangement joins TRBV12-3 or TRBV12-4 to TRBJ1-2; 8 bases map to TRBD1. J gave up 8 bases and V 6 bases, and 14 bases lay outside the gene matches. CDR3 length: 15 residues. The CDR3 sequence: CASSHEPGGAGGYTF. The CDR3 DNA reads TGTGCCAGCAGCCACGAACCAGGGGGCGCGGGAGGCTACACCTTC.

This sequence joins TRBV6-5 and TRBJ2-3; D may correspond to TRBD1 or TRBD2 (5 bases each). Germline V gives CDR1 MNHEY, CDR2 SVGAGI. This CDR3 region has 19 residues. The V end was cut by 2 bases, the J end by 0 bases, with 21 bases between. The CDR3 loop reads CASSYPHRRGPISTDTQYF. The CDR3 DNA reads as TGTGCCAGCAGTTACCCTCACCGCCGGGGCCCTATTAGCACAGATACGCAGTATTTT.

Only a few counts were recorded for this clonotype. This chain links TRBV29-1 with TRBJ2-3; 10 nucleotides match TRBD2. V shed 7 bases, J shed 1 base, and the junction held 11 bases outside the gene matches. The CDR3 sequence is 16 residues long. Per germline, CDR1 SQVTM and CDR2 ANQGSEA. The chain's CDR3 is CSGKAKREGGTDTQYF. The DNA of the CDR3 is TGCAGCGGAAAGGCAAAGCGGGAGGGGGGCACAGATACGCAGTATTTT.

This clonotype showed up many times. The chain uses TRBV14 and TRBJ2-6; 7 bases are a match to TRBD1. The CDR3 totals 15 residues. Germline lookup yields CDR1 SGHDN and CDR2 FVKESK. The junction had 2 bases not matched to a gene; V was cut back by 4 bases and J by 2 bases. The CDR3 here is CASSLQGTGANVLTF. As DNA, the CDR3 is TGTGCCAGCAGCCTACAGGGGACTGGGGCCAACGTCCTGACTTTC.